Listed here is a single T cell receptor beta chain. This sample is part of a study of T-cell reconstitution after alpha-beta-depleted transplantation in children. Trimming shortened V by 6 bases and J by 5 bases, and 14 bases separated the two germline ends. Germline CDR1 reads SNHLY; CDR2 reads FYNNEI. The CDR3 totals 13 residues. Unique molecular identifiers were used to barcode this TCRbeta library. TCRdb reprocessed the PCR reads via MiXCR and lists one record per CDR3 protein. This sample carries approximately 190,000 distinct CDR3 sequences, approximately 8.4% of them seen once, and the ten largest clones take 35%.

This TCR was sampled from a male patient aged 2 to 10 who had a stem cell transplant for acute myeloid leukemia, so the T cells may come from the graft donor. The sequences come from PBMCs, mostly from graft donor cells, collected 360 days after TCRalphabeta/CD19-depleted stem cell transplant. J is TRBJ2-7 and V is TRBV2, with D tentatively TRBD1 (6 bases). The CDR3 coding sequence is TGTGCCAGCAGACGTAACAGGGAAAACGAGCAGTACGTC. Protein product: CASRRNRENEQYV.